These 8 T cell receptor beta chains share one sample of origin, sequenced in a study of cytomegalovirus exposure and HLA in healthy donors. Primers for the PCR totalled 60 Vbeta and 13 Jbeta. Only in-frame clones appear in the TCRdb table, and some are missing; sequencing was by immunoSEQ multiplex PCR. The table records tens of thousands of clones, under 9% of them present only once. Sequencing was carried out using PBMCs. All receptors derive from a man aged 45-65 years in good health and CMV-seronegative.

With regard to this clone: Different DNA sequences within this sample yield the same CDR3. The rearrangement uses TRBV28 and TRBJ1-1, with TRBD1 matching 7 bases. This CDR3 comprises 14 residues. Germline assignment: CDR1 MDHEN and CDR2 SYDVKM. The ends lost 6 bases at V and 1 base at J; junction bases unmatched: 5. The CDR3 nucleotides are TGTGCCAGCAGCCTTGGACAGGAGAACACTGAAGCTTTCTTT. Translating it yields CASSLGQENTEAFF.

This sequence joins TRBV9 and TRBJ1-4; 10 bases line up with TRBD1. This CDR3 has 15 residues. CDR1 SGDLS and CDR2 YYNGEE come from the germline V gene. V trimming: 0 bases; J trimming: 7 bases; junction bases outside the gene matches: 3. The CDR3 is CASSVEGTGVEKLFF. DNA for the CDR3: TGTGCCAGCAGCGTAGAGGGGACAGGGGTTGAAAAACTGTTTTTT.

This clone was detected a few times. V is TRBV6-5 and J is TRBJ2-1; 10 bases match TRBD1. CDR3 length equals 15 residues. V shed 6 bases and J 7 bases; nucleotides not matched to a gene: 9. CDR1 is MNHEY, CDR2 SVGAGI, per germline. The CDR3 sequence: CASSLEGTGVNEQFF. CDR3 DNA sequence: TGTGCCAGCAGCCTCGAGGGGACAGGGGTGAATGAGCAGTTCTTC.

The CDR3: CASSEVERDKGGPIYF. CDR3 DNA sequence: TGTGCCAGCAGTGAAGTAGAGAGAGATAAAGGAGGCCCCATATATTTT. The chain is built from TRBV2 and TRBJ1-3; D gene uncertain. Between the trimmed V and J ends, which lost 1 base and 11 bases, there was a span of 21 bases. The CDR3 runs to 16 residues. From germline, CDR1 is SNHLY and CDR2 FYNNEI.

The rearrangement links TRBV5-1 to TRBJ2-7; 9 bases map to TRBD2. The CDR3 loop spans 15 amino acids. V trimming: 5 bases; J trimming: 0 bases; junction bases outside the gene matches: 6. Germline lookup yields CDR1 SGHRS and CDR2 YFSETQ. The CDR3 nucleotides read TGCGCCAGCAGACCCGGGACTAGCATCTCCTACGAGCAGTACTTC. Residues: CASRPGTSISYEQYF.

In its sample, this clone was seen a few times. The chain carries TRBV5-4 and TRBJ1-5; tentative D call: TRBD1 (5 bases). Germline lookup yields CDR1 SGHNT and CDR2 YYREEE (reference sequence). Deletions cut 4 bases from V and 4 bases from J, with 12 bases between. This CDR3 has 14 amino acids. The CDR3 reads CASSDGGKNQPQHF. CDR3 coding DNA: TGTGCCAGCAGCGACGGGGGGAAGAATCAGCCCCAGCATTTT.

The table lists this clone with a few counts. V is TRBV7-8 and J is TRBJ1-4, with D tentatively TRBD1 (6 bases). CDR1 is SGHVS and CDR2 is FQNEAQ in the germline V gene. The CDR3 sequence is 14 residues long. V lost 1 base, J lost 8 bases, and 11 bases lay in between. CDR3 sequence: CASSLEPGEEKLFF. CDR3 DNA sequence: TGTGCCAGCAGCTTAGAGCCAGGGGAGGAAAAACTGTTTTTT.

The chain recombines TRBV11-2 with TRBJ2-7; D is unclear. CDR3 size: 15 residues. The V gene's germline CDR1 is SGHAT and CDR2 FQNNGV. Trimming cost V 6 bases and J 7 bases, with 22 bases left between them. Here the CDR3 reads CASRASLLWAGEQYF. The CDR3 DNA reads as TGTGCCAGCAGAGCCTCCCTCTTGTGGGCAGGAGAGCAGTACTTC.